This entry lists 23 T cell receptor beta chains sequenced from one sample in a study of identical twins. Each CDR3 protein gets one entry after TCRdb re-called the 5' RACE reads with MiXCR. The data show approximately 680,000 distinct CDR3 sequences, roughly 6.6% seen once. These data were also filed under a second study, of yellow fever vaccine responses in identical twins.

Sequences were obtained from PBMCs. These receptors came from a woman under 30 in good health.

The rearrangement joins TRBV27 to TRBJ2-1, with 7 bases fitting TRBD1. The CDR3 is 19 residues long. Germline lookup yields CDR1 MNHEY and CDR2 SMNVEV (reference sequence). J gave up 0 bases and V 0 bases, and 11 bases lay outside the gene matches. Written as DNA, the CDR3 is TGTGCCAGCAGTTTATCTTCCAGCGAATACAGGGGCTCCTACAATGAGCAGTTCTTC. Protein sequence: CASSLSSSEYRGSYNEQFF.

This clonotype turned up a few times. A clone one base away is much larger, so this may be a read error. DNA for the CDR3: TGTGCCAGCAGTTTAAACGAGCAGTACTTC. This encodes CASSLNEQYF. The J gene is TRBJ2-7, the V gene TRBV27; D is unresolved. The CDR3 spans 10 residues. In germline, CDR1 is MNHEY, CDR2 SMNVEV (reference sequence). Trimming removed 2 bases from V and 5 bases from J, with 1 base in between.

At least ten counts were recorded for this clonotype. V is TRBV6-1 and J is TRBJ1-3; no definite D call. This CDR3 spans 14 amino acids. Germline V CDR1 and CDR2: MNHNS, SASEGT. With 6 bases removed from V and 2 bases from J, the gap between germline ends came to 11 bases. The CDR3 DNA is TGTGCCAGCAGCCCAGACGGCACTGGAAACACCATATATTTT. This gives the protein CASSPDGTGNTIYF.

This clonotype was counted a few times. The chain has TRBV7-8 and TRBJ1-6; no firm D call. The germline V gene encodes CDR1 SGHVS and CDR2 FQNEAQ. Trimming took 2 bases from V and 0 from J, leaving 8 bases between them. The CDR3 has 16 amino acids. The DNA of the CDR3 is TGTGCCAGCAGCTTATGGGAAAACTCCTATAATTCACCCCTCCACTTT. Its protein is CASSLWENSYNSPLHF.

This clonotype was seen a handful of times. The rearrangement uses TRBV6-2 or TRBV6-3 and TRBJ2-1; the D gene is possibly TRBD2 (6 bases). Trimming took off 7 bases at V and 0 bases at J, with 16 bases between the two ends. Germline V gives CDR1 MNHEY, CDR2 SVGEGT. The CDR3 has 16 amino acids. The CDR3 region has the DNA TGTGCCAGCACCGACGGCGGGGCGAGCTCCTACAATGAGCAGTTCTTC. This translates into CASTDGGASSYNEQFF.

The V call is TRBV12-3 or TRBV12-4, the J call TRBJ2-3, with TRBD2 identical over 12 bases. The CDR3 totals 18 residues. J lost 2 bases, V lost 5 bases, and 11 bases had no gene match. The CDR3 coding sequence is TGTGCCAGCAGTCCCACCGATCTAGCGGGGGGGCTCACAGATACGCAGTATTTT. Translated, it gives CASSPTDLAGGLTDTQYF.

In this sample, this clonotype turned up a few times. V is TRBV7-8 and J is TRBJ2-1; no clear D. Germline V gene sequence: CDR1 SGHVS, CDR2 FQNEAQ. Trimming cost V 2 bases and J 4 bases, with 12 bases left between them. The CDR3 totals 15 residues. The CDR3 reads CASSLSYWSYNEQFF. The CDR3 DNA follows: TGTGCCAGCAGCTTAAGCTACTGGTCATACAATGAGCAGTTCTTC.

This chain links TRBV29-1 with TRBJ1-4; TRBD1 is a possible D gene (5 bases). Germline V CDR1 and CDR2: SQVTM, ANQGSEA. The CDR3 has 14 residues. V lost 4 bases and J lost 2, with 11 bases in between. In nucleotides, the CDR3 is TGCAGCGTTGTAGGGGCAGGGACTAATGAAAAACTGTTTTTT. It codes for CSVVGAGTNEKLFF.

Comments on this clonotype: The conserved final phenylalanine or tryptophan is absent from the CDR3, which likely points to a read error. The chain recombines TRBV6-1 with TRBJ1-2; D gene uncertain. V was shortened by 8 bases and J by 3 bases, with 19 bases between the two germline ends. The CDR3 is made up of 15 amino acids. Germline V gene lookup returns CDR1 MNHNS and CDR2 SASEGT. CDR3 DNA sequence: TGTGCCAGCGGATCCCTGTGGCACGGTGACTATGGCTACACCGTC. Amino acids: CASGSLWHGDYGYTV.

CDR3: CASSSTRYEQYF. In nucleotides, the CDR3 is TGTGCCAGCAGCAGTACCCGGTACGAGCAGTACTTC. The gene calls are TRBV12-3 or TRBV12-4 and TRBJ2-7; D is ambiguous. The V gene lost 6 bases and the J gene lost 4 bases, with 10 bases spanning the gap. The CDR3 has 12 residues.

The chain is built from TRBV15 and TRBJ2-5, with 12 bases aligning to TRBD1. CDR3 size: 15 residues. V shed 7 bases and J 4 bases; nucleotides not matched to a gene: 7. Germline loops: CDR1 LNHNV, CDR2 YYDKDF (reference sequence). CDR3 sequence: CATNLGQGAIETQYF. The CDR3 DNA follows: TGTGCCACCAACCTGGGACAGGGGGCGATAGAGACCCAGTACTTC.

This clonotype was seen only a few times. CDR3 in DNA: TGCAGTGCTAGAGGGGGGACTGGCTACACCTTC. It translates to CSARGGTGYTF. The chain combines TRBV20-1 with TRBJ1-2, with D tentatively TRBD1 (5 bases). Germline CDR1 is DFQATT and CDR2 is SNEGSKA (reference sequence). The CDR3 runs 11 residues. With 1 base removed from V and 7 bases from J, the gap between germline ends came to 7 bases.

This clonotype was recorded a few times. V and J are TRBV10-3 and TRBJ2-7; no clear D gene. The CDR3 loop spans 13 amino acids. CDR1 ENHRY and CDR2 SYGVKD come from the germline V gene. The ends were cut back, 0 bases at V and 5 bases at J, with 8 bases in the middle. CDR3 DNA: TGTGCCATCAGTGAGTCTGGGATACACGAGCAGTACGTC. Protein: CAISESGIHEQYV.

The chain links TRBV11-1 to TRBJ2-1; D is perhaps TRBD1 (5 bases). The V end lost 4 bases, the J end lost 7 bases, and 26 bases lay between the germline ends. Germline CDR1 SGHAT, CDR2 FQDESV (reference sequence). The CDR3 consists of 18 residues. The CDR3 DNA sequence: TGTGCCAGCAGCTCAGGACAATTCAGGGCTCCCACCGGAAATGAGCAGTTCTTC. It codes for CASSSGQFRAPTGNEQFF.

This clonotype occurred a few times. The V and J genes are TRBV9 and TRBJ1-2, with D possibly matching TRBD1 (6 bases). CDR1 SGDLS and CDR2 YYNGEE come from the germline V gene. Trimming shortened V by 4 bases and J by 2 bases, and 15 bases separated the two germline ends. The CDR3 has 15 amino acids. For the CDR3, the DNA is TGTGCCAGCAGCCCCTCCGGACAGCTCAACTATGGCTACACCTTC. Protein sequence: CASSPSGQLNYGYTF. The whole variable domain, filled in from reference TRBV9 and TRBJ1-2, reads DSGVTQTPKHLITATGQRVTLRCSPRSGDLSVYWYQQSLDQGLQFLIQYYNGEERAKGNILERFSAQQFPDLHSELNLSSLELGDSALYFCASSPSGQLNYGYTFGSGTRLTVV.

This clonotype was recorded at least ten times. The J gene is TRBJ1-1, the V gene TRBV12-3 or TRBV12-4; possibly TRBD1 for D (5 bases). The CDR3 is 12 residues long. Trimming removed 3 bases at V and 7 bases at J, with 9 bases between. The CDR3 nucleotides are TGTGCCAGCAGTTTTGTTGACAGTGAAGCTTTCTTT. Its translation: CASSFVDSEAFF.

This clonotype was seen at least ten times. The chain carries TRBV12-3 or TRBV12-4 and TRBJ2-1; 9 bases match TRBD2. Unmatched junction bases numbered 5, after V lost 3 bases and J lost 2 bases. CDR3 length equals 16 residues. CDR3 sequence: CASSFSGGGAYNEQFF. Written as DNA, the CDR3 is TGTGCCAGCAGTTTTAGCGGGGGTGGCGCCTACAATGAGCAGTTCTTC.

A few counts support this clonotype. V gene TRBV7-9 combines with J gene TRBJ2-3; 10 bases agree with TRBD1. CDR1 is SEHNR, CDR2 FQNEAQ, per germline (reference sequence). J lost 6 bases, V lost 1 base, and 10 bases had no gene match. This CDR3 comprises 17 residues. The DNA of the CDR3 is TGTGCCAGCAGCTTAGGATTTAAGGGACAGGGGATCGATACGCAGTATTTT. It encodes CASSLGFKGQGIDTQYF.

This clonotype was seen more than once but under ten times. This sequence joins TRBV12-3 or TRBV12-4 and TRBJ2-1, with TRBD2 identical over 9 bases. This CDR3 has 14 residues. V shed 8 bases and J 6 bases; nucleotides not matched to a gene: 8. The CDR3 DNA reads as TGTGCCAGCTGGGGCGGGAGGGAGGGCAATGAGCAGTTCTTC. It translates to CASWGGREGNEQFF.

This clonotype was counted between two and nine times. This chain joins TRBV29-1 and TRBJ1-3; possible D gene TRBD1, 5 bases. V lost 6 bases to trimming and J lost 0 bases, with 18 bases between them. There are 16 residues in the CDR3. The germline CDR1 and CDR2 sequences are SQVTM and ANQGSEA. This chain's CDR3 is CSVKTQDSSSGNTIYF. The CDR3 DNA sequence: TGCAGCGTAAAAACACAAGACAGCAGCTCTGGAAACACCATATATTTT.

This clonotype has only a few counts. The chain joins TRBV9 to TRBJ2-1; 12 bases line up with TRBD2. This CDR3 contains 13 residues. The germline CDR1 and CDR2 sequences are SGDLS and YYNGEE. The V segment lost 3 bases and the J segment 12 bases; nucleotides outside the gene matches: 4. The CDR3 DNA reads as TGTGCCAGCAGCGCAACTAGCGGGGGGCCGCAGTTCTTC. Protein product: CASSATSGGPQFF.

This clonotype was observed once. This chain uses TRBV3-1 with TRBJ2-2; TRBD2 agrees at 9 bases. The CDR3 extends over 16 amino acids. The V segment lost 1 base and the J segment 4 bases; nucleotides outside the gene matches: 4. The germline gives CDR1 LGHDT, CDR2 YNNKEL (reference sequence). This CDR3 reads CASSQGFSGSTGELFF. CDR3 nucleotides: TGTGCCAGCAGCCAAGGCTTTAGCGGGAGCACCGGGGAGCTGTTTTTT.

This clonotype was observed at least ten times. The chain uses TRBV12-3 or TRBV12-4 and TRBJ2-1, with D possibly being TRBD2 (5 bases). The ends were cut back, 1 base at V and 4 bases at J, with 11 bases in the middle. The length of the CDR3 is 15 residues. CDR3 sequence (DNA): TGTGCCAGCAGTTTAGGAGGGCAGAGTTACAATGAGCAGTTCTTC. Translating gives CASSLGGQSYNEQFF.